This T cell receptor beta chain is drawn from a study of T cells after posttransplantation cyclophosphamide. The study's findings and limits: Donor CD8+ memory clones often dominated recipient blood repertoires at later times. Blood and skin or GI T cell repertoires showed limited TRB overlap. Recipient CMV seropositivity and CMV reactivation strongly tracked TRB clonality.

The CDR3 covers 16 residues. The germline gives CDR1 SGHKS, CDR2 YYEKEE (reference sequence). Trimming cost V 4 bases and J 6 bases; bases outside gene matches: 15. On this clone: Its antigen is currently unknown.

The table came from immunoSEQ multiplex PCR; TCRdb's copy has only in-frame clones and leaves some out. In the table there are 11,000 or so clones, around 95% of which are singletons. Cells defined as naive were viable CD3+CD4+ or CD3+CD8+ and CCR7+CD45RA+CD45RO-CD95-CD27+CD28+. J is TRBJ1-1 and V is TRBV5-5; 7 positions agree with TRBD1. Sequencing input: naive CD8+ T cells sorted from PBMCs. The receptor was derived from a man aged 25-45 years in good health and a related stem cell transplant donor. The CDR3 bases are TGTGCCAGCAGCCCCGGACAGGCGGTTCTTTCGGCTGAAGCTTTCTTT. Amino acids: CASSPGQAVLSAEAFF.